This T cell receptor beta chain was identified in a study of identical twins. Using its own MiXCR run on the 5' RACE reads, TCRdb lists one record per CDR3 protein. The table has 450,000 to 600,000 distinct CDR3 sequences, more than 20% seen once. In this sample, this clonotype turned up a few times. What it recognizes is unknown. Study-wide points: Whereas memory repertoires showed no such difference, abundant cord blood beta clonotypes carried fewer insertions.

The CDR3 runs to 17 residues. Unmatched junction bases numbered 11, after V lost 2 bases and J lost 4 bases. Germline CDR1 is WSHSY and CDR2 is SAAADI. These data were also reused for a study on yellow fever vaccine responses in identical twins.

The sequencing sample was made of CD4+ T cells sorted from blood. The TCR comes from a young woman in good health. The V gene is TRBV10-2, the J gene TRBJ2-1; 7 positions match TRBD2. This chain's CDR3 is CASSEPLGAGEYNEQFF. The CDR3 nucleotides read TGCGCCAGCAGTGAGCCCCTAGGGGCGGGAGAATACAATGAGCAGTTCTTC.